The 26 T cell receptor beta chains below were found in one sample sequenced in a study of blood T cell repertoires in COVID-19. Profiling relied on immunoSEQ multiplex PCR, and the TCRdb table lists in-frame clones only, not all of them. The sample records around 140,000 clones, more than 65% being singletons. Sample: peripheral blood. The receptors were gathered from a man aged 55 to 70 with active or convalescent COVID-19.

V gene TRBV4-3 combines with J gene TRBJ2-3, with 10 bases aligning to TRBD2. Germline V gene data show CDR1 as LGHNA and CDR2 as YSLEER. V shed 2 bases and J 1 base; nucleotides not matched to a gene: 9. CDR3 length: 18 residues. CDR3 sequence reads: CASSQLASGSSGTDTQYF. CDR3 nucleotide sequence: TGCGCCAGCAGCCAACTGGCTAGCGGGAGCTCTGGCACAGATACGCAGTATTTT.

The CDR3 protein is CASSRQAGELQETQYF. The CDR3 coding sequence is TGTGCCAGTAGTCGCCAAGCTGGAGAACTCCAAGAGACCCAGTACTTC. The chain uses TRBV19 and TRBJ2-5; D gene unclear. This CDR3 spans 16 amino acids. V was shortened by 5 bases and J by 1 base, with 17 bases between the two germline ends. The germline V gene has CDR1 LNHDA and CDR2 SQIVND (reference sequence).

This clone has only a few counts. The rearrangement links TRBV7-9 to TRBJ2-7; 7 nucleotides line up with TRBD2. Germline V lookup: CDR1 SEHNR, CDR2 FQNEAQ (reference sequence). The CDR3 totals 14 residues. The J segment lost 0 bases and the V segment lost 3 bases, leaving 2 bases of the junction unmatched. The CDR3 DNA reads as TGTGCCAGCAGCTTTTCGGGGGGCTCCTACGAGCAGTACTTC. Amino acids: CASSFSGGSYEQYF. The full variable domain, in which reference TRBV7-9 and TRBJ2-7 provide the parts outside the CDR3, is DTGVSQNPRHKITKRGQNVTFRCDPISEHNRLYWYRQTLGQGPEFLTYFQNEAQLEKSRLLSDRFSAERPKGSFSTLEIQRTEQGDSAMYLCASSFSGGSYEQYFGPGTRLTVT.

This chain connects TRBV21-1 to TRBJ1-1; the D call TRBD1 from the table was never checked on the DNA. TRBV21-1 counts as a pseudogene. This CDR3 region has 13 residues. The CDR3 coding sequence is TGTGCCAGCAGCAGTCGACAGCCTAGTGAAGCTTTCTTT. It is translated as CASSSRQPSEAFF.

The chain combines TRBV21-1 with TRBJ2-7; the table's D gene call, TRBD2, was not cross checked with the DNA. TRBV21-1 is a documented pseudogene. This CDR3 has 20 amino acids. The CDR3 DNA reads TGTGCCAGCAGCAAAGAGGAGGCGGCTAGCGGGAGTCTTTTCGTGGAGGAGCAGTACGTC. Translation: CASSKEEAASGSLFVEEQYV.

The genes are TRBV6-5 and TRBJ1-2, with 11 bases identical to TRBD1. From germline, CDR1 is MNHEY and CDR2 SVGAGI. The J segment lost 4 bases and the V segment lost 8 bases, leaving 9 bases of the junction unmatched. The CDR3 consists of 15 residues. As DNA, the CDR3 is TGTGCCAGCCGGGACAGGGGGAAGATTAGCTATGGCTACACCTTC. Protein sequence: CASRDRGKISYGYTF.

In its sample, this clone was seen once. The V gene is TRBV19, the J gene TRBJ1-3; a possible D gene is TRBD1 (5 bases). Trimming stripped 8 bases from V and 0 bases from J, with 11 bases between. CDR3 size: 14 residues. Germline CDR1 reads LNHDA; CDR2 reads SQIVND (reference sequence). The CDR3 bases are TGTGCCAGTGGGCGACAGAACTCTGGAAACACCATATATTTT. Amino acid sequence: CASGRQNSGNTIYF.

The chain combines TRBV27 with TRBJ1-2, with D unresolved. The germline CDR1 and CDR2 sequences are MNHEY and SMNVEV (reference sequence). The CDR3 has 16 residues. V was trimmed by 4 bases and J by 6 bases, leaving 21 bases between them. The CDR3 DNA is TGTGCCAGCAGTTCCCCCCCTAGCTCCGGGGTAAATGGCTACACCTTC. Its translation: CASSSPPSSGVNGYTF.

This sequence joins TRBV5-1 and TRBJ1-2; 10 positions agree with TRBD1. The junction had 4 bases not matched to a gene; V was cut back by 3 bases and J by 5 bases. CDR1 SGHRS and CDR2 YFSETQ come from the germline V gene. This CDR3 region has 14 residues. The DNA for the CDR3 is TGCGCCAGCAGCTCGGGACAGGGGATTTATGGCTACACCTTC. This sequence encodes CASSSGQGIYGYTF.

This clone has just a few counts. The CDR3, as DNA: TGTGCCACCTCGACAGGGATTGGCTACGAGCAGTACTTC. Translated: CATSTGIGYEQYF. The rearrangement uses TRBV2 and TRBJ2-7, with 7 positions matching TRBD1. V gave up 10 bases and J gave up 3 bases; unmatched junction bases: 9. Germline lookup yields CDR1 SNHLY and CDR2 FYNNEI. The CDR3 runs 13 residues.

This clone was detected once. This chain links TRBV30 with TRBJ2-7, with unresolved D. This CDR3 contains 15 residues. The V gene lost 3 bases and the J gene lost 2 bases, with 17 bases spanning the gap. In germline, CDR1 is GTSNPN, CDR2 SVGIG (reference sequence). The CDR3 DNA is TGTGCCTGGAGGGCCACCGACACCTTTACCTACGAGCAGTACTTC. This encodes CAWRATDTFTYEQYF.

V is TRBV2 and J is TRBJ1-1; no clear D. Germline V CDR1 and CDR2: SNHLY, FYNNEI. Trimming removed 4 bases from V and 0 bases from J, with 9 bases in between. The CDR3 loop spans 14 amino acids. CDR3: CASSGYLMNTEAFF. DNA for the CDR3: TGTGCCAGCAGTGGTTACTTAATGAACACTGAAGCTTTCTTT.

The chain uses TRBV5-1 and TRBJ2-7; D remains unclear. The CDR3 length is 13 residues. With 0 bases removed from V and 0 bases from J, the gap between germline ends came to 4 bases. CDR1 SGHRS and CDR2 YFSETQ come from the germline V gene. The CDR3 sequence: CASSLDNSYEQYF. For the CDR3, the DNA is TGCGCCAGCAGCTTGGACAACTCCTACGAGCAGTACTTC.

This CDR3 reads CASSLAHTSTDTQYF. Here the CDR3 DNA reads TGTGCCAGCAGCTTAGCCCACACGAGCACAGATACGCAGTATTTT. The V call is TRBV7-2, the J call TRBJ2-3, with D uncertain. Germline values: CDR1 SGHTA, CDR2 FQGNSA. The CDR3 runs to 15 residues. V was trimmed by 0 bases and J by 0 bases, leaving 7 bases between them.

The rearrangement joins TRBV2 to TRBJ1-2; 8 nucleotides agree with TRBD1. The V and J ends lost 6 bases and 8 bases, in that order; junction bases with no gene match: 11. CDR3 length equals 14 residues. The germline V gene encodes CDR1 SNHLY and CDR2 FYNNEI. The chain's CDR3 is CASRTDRDQRGYTF. DNA of the CDR3: TGTGCCAGCAGGACGGACAGGGATCAGCGGGGCTACACCTTC.

This clone came up once. The chain uses TRBV7-6 and TRBJ2-1, with 8 bases lining up with TRBD2. V dropped 5 bases and J dropped 9; count of bases not matched to a gene: 12. CDR3 size: 15 residues. The germline CDR1 and CDR2 sequences are SGHVS and FNYEAQ. The chain's CDR3 is CASSLAGLAGFEQFF. CDR3 coding DNA: TGTGCCAGCAGCCTCGCGGGGCTAGCGGGCTTTGAGCAGTTCTTC.

This chain uses TRBV6-5 with TRBJ1-5, with TRBD1 as a possible D gene (6 bases). This CDR3 spans 14 amino acids. CDR1 MNHEY and CDR2 SVGAGI come from the germline V gene. Trimming removed 2 bases at V and 6 bases at J, with 11 bases between. CDR3 nucleotides: TGTGCCAGCAGTTACGGTAGGGGGACTCAGCCCCAGCATTTT. Protein sequence: CASSYGRGTQPQHF.

This chain links TRBV2 with TRBJ1-5, with 7 bases aligning to TRBD1. The V gene end was trimmed by 6 bases and the J gene end by 1 base; junction bases not matched to a gene: 6. The CDR3 has 15 amino acids. Germline assignment: CDR1 SNHLY and CDR2 FYNNEI. CDR3: CASRGGTVSNQPQHF. CDR3 sequence (DNA): TGTGCCAGCAGGGGTGGGACAGTAAGCAATCAGCCCCAGCATTTT.

The V call is TRBV10-1, the J call TRBJ1-2; TRBD1 matches 7 bases. There are 15 residues in the CDR3. Germline-derived CDR1 and CDR2 are WNHNN and SYGVQD (reference sequence). J was trimmed by 5 bases and V by 0 bases; bases with no gene match: 6. The DNA of the CDR3 is TGCGCCAGCAGTGAGTCGAGACAGGGCGTTTATGGCTACACCTTC. Protein: CASSESRQGVYGYTF.

This clone was detected only a few times. The genes are TRBV5-6 and TRBJ1-4; TRBD1 might be the D (5 bases). V dropped 3 bases and J dropped 4 bases, with 10 bases sitting between them. Per the germline V gene, CDR1 is SGHDT and CDR2 is YYEEEE. The CDR3 totals 14 residues. CDR3 in amino acids: CASSYRGFNEKLFF. The CDR3 coding sequence is TGTGCCAGCAGCTACCGGGGGTTTAATGAAAAACTGTTTTTT.

The chain carries TRBV18 and TRBJ2-5, with TRBD2 matching 7 bases. This CDR3 is built from 14 residues. J gave up 4 bases and V 3 bases, and 5 bases lay outside the gene matches. In germline, CDR1 is KGHSH, CDR2 LQKENI. The CDR3: CASSPLGEGETQYF. CDR3 sequence (DNA): TGTGCCAGCTCACCCCTCGGGGAGGGAGAGACCCAGTACTTC.

The chain combines TRBV10-3 with TRBJ2-1; 7 nucleotides agree with TRBD2. Germline V gives CDR1 ENHRY, CDR2 SYGVKD. The V gene end was trimmed by 7 bases and the J gene end by 4 bases; junction bases not matched to a gene: 7. The CDR3 length is 14 residues. CDR3 in amino acids: CAIMFGGDYNEQFF. DNA of the CDR3: TGTGCCATCATGTTTGGGGGGGATTACAATGAGCAGTTCTTC.

The gene calls are TRBV15 and TRBJ2-1; 9 bases fit TRBD2. The CDR3 contains 16 residues. Trimming cost V 1 base and J 10 bases; bases outside gene matches: 11. Germline CDR1 LNHNV, CDR2 YYDKDF (reference sequence). CDR3 DNA: TGTGCCACCAGCAGAGGTTCTAGCGGGGCCACCTTCGAGCAGTTCTTC. It encodes CATSRGSSGATFEQFF.

J is TRBJ1-1 and V is TRBV15; D gene uncertain. Germline lookup yields CDR1 LNHNV and CDR2 YYDKDF (reference sequence). This CDR3 is 13 amino acids long. With 3 bases removed from V and 4 bases from J, the gap between germline ends came to 9 bases. The CDR3 nucleotides are TGTGCCACCAGCAGTGTGCGGGGCACTGAAGCTTTCTTT. Residues: CATSSVRGTEAFF. Variable domain in full (rest from reference TRBV15 and TRBJ1-1): DAMVIQNPRYQVTQFGKPVTLSCSQTLNHNVMYWYQQKSSQAPKLLFHYYDKDFNNEADTPDNFQSRRPNTSFCFLDIRSPGLGDTAMYLCATSSVRGTEAFFGQGTRLTVV.

This chain uses TRBV7-7 with TRBJ1-5; 7 bases are a match to TRBD1. The CDR3 has 13 amino acids. Germline V gene sequence: CDR1 SSHAT, CDR2 FNYEAQ (reference sequence). Losses at the gene ends were 2 bases for V and 7 bases for J; bases not matched to a gene: 2. The DNA of the CDR3 is TGTGCCAGCAGCTTAACCAGGGGGCAGCCCCAGCATTTT. Residues: CASSLTRGQPQHF.

The chain links TRBV7-2 to TRBJ2-1; 7 bases fit TRBD2. The CDR3 spans 13 residues. Germline trimming cut 0 bases from V and 14 bases from J; bases unmatched to any gene: 7. The V gene's germline CDR1 is SGHTA and CDR2 FQGNSA. CDR3: CASSLASGGIEFF. The CDR3 DNA sequence: TGTGCCAGCAGCTTAGCGTCCGGGGGGATCGAGTTCTTC.